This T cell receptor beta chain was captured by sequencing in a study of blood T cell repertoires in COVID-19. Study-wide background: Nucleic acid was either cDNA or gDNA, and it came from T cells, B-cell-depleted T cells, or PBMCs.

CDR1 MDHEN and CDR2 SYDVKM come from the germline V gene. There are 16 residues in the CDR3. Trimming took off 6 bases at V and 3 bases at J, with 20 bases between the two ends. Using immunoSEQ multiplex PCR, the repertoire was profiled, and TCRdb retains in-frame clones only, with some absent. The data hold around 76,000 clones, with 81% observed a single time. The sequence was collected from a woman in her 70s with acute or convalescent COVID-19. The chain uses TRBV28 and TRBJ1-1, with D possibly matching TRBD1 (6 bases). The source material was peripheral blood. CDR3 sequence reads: CASSPWGTIRDTEAFF. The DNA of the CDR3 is TGTGCCAGCAGCCCATGGGGGACAATCCGGGACACTGAAGCTTTCTTT.